These 25 T cell receptor beta chains share one sample of origin, sequenced in a study of CD8+ T cells in alopecia areata. Collection of lesional scalp punch biopsies and peripheral blood was performed in alopecia areata patients. Extracted RNA was reverse transcribed, and the resulting cDNA served as sequencing template. The assay was immunoSEQ multiplex PCR, and TCRdb's table has in-frame clones only and misses some. This table holds around 7,000 clones, about 66% found once. The sequences come from skin, collected at week 0. The source is a human donor with alopecia areata.

This clone was seen more than once but under ten times. V is TRBV5-1 and J is TRBJ2-5; 16 nucleotides agree with TRBD2. The CDR3 totals 17 residues. Trimming cost V 4 bases and J 0 bases; bases outside gene matches: 3. CDR1 and CDR2 (germline): SGHRS, YFSETQ. The CDR3 loop is CASSVGLAGGYQETQYF. CDR3 coding DNA: TGCGCCAGCAGCGTGGGACTAGCGGGGGGGTACCAAGAGACCCAGTACTTC.

The chain employs TRBV7-2 and TRBJ2-7; TRBD1 matches at 7 bases. Per germline, CDR1 SGHTA and CDR2 FQGNSA. V was clipped by 4 bases and J by 4 bases; unmatched bases: 7. CDR3 length: 14 residues. CDR3 residues: CASSYGQVRYEQYF. In nucleotides, the CDR3 is TGTGCCAGCAGCTATGGACAGGTTCGGTACGAGCAGTACTTC.

The rearrangement joins TRBV23-1 to TRBJ1-1; D perhaps matches TRBD1 (6 bases). TRBV23-1 is identified as an open reading frame with a role that is uncertain. The length of the CDR3 is 16 residues. With 4 bases removed from V and 2 bases from J, the gap between germline ends came to 17 bases. The CDR3, as DNA: TGCGCCAGCAGTCTCAGGGGAACATATAGAAACACTGAAGCTTTCTTT. Its translation is CASSLRGTYRNTEAFF.

The gene calls are TRBV6-5 and TRBJ2-1, with 7 bases lining up with TRBD2. With 9 bases clipped from V and 2 bases from J, the junction kept 7 bases outside the gene matches. Germline CDR1 is MNHEY and CDR2 is SVGAGI. The CDR3 covers 14 residues. The CDR3 nucleotides read TGTGCCAGTGAAGCGGGGACCACCTACAATGAGCAGTTCTTC. Its protein is CASEAGTTYNEQFF.

CDR3 DNA sequence: TGTGCCTGGCACAAACAGGGGTCTGGAAACACCATATATTTT. It encodes CAWHKQGSGNTIYF. The gene calls are TRBV30 and TRBJ1-3; 7 bases are a match to TRBD1. CDR3 size: 14 residues. Germline CDR1 and CDR2: GTSNPN and SVGIG (reference sequence). V gave up 5 bases and J gave up 1 base; unmatched junction bases: 5.

The chain links TRBV5-4 to TRBJ2-3; D gene ambiguous. There are 12 residues in the CDR3. CDR1 is SGHNT, CDR2 YYREEE, per germline (reference sequence). Trimming pared 4 bases from V and 5 bases from J, leaving 8 bases between. For the CDR3, the DNA is TGTGCCAGCAGCCAAGCAGGAGATACGCAGTATTTT. This gives the protein CASSQAGDTQYF.

This clone has just one count. This chain connects TRBV6-5 to TRBJ2-2, with 10 bases identical to TRBD1. Germline-derived CDR1 and CDR2 are MNHEY and SVGAGI. J gave up 4 bases and V 5 bases, and 4 bases lay outside the gene matches. The CDR3 extends over 15 amino acids. CDR3 in amino acids: CASSRGQGGTGELFF. CDR3 sequence (DNA): TGTGCCAGCAGTCGCGGACAGGGGGGCACCGGGGAGCTGTTTTTT.

V is TRBV2 and J is TRBJ2-3; D not resolved. V was shortened by 1 base and J by 4 bases, with 15 bases between the two germline ends. From germline, CDR1 is SNHLY and CDR2 FYNNEI. The CDR3 consists of 16 residues. CDR3 bases: TGTGCCAGCAGTGAAGATTCGGGTCAGTGGGCAGATACGCAGTATTTT. This gives the protein CASSEDSGQWADTQYF.

This clone turned up a few times. V and J are TRBV5-1 and TRBJ2-5; no clear D gene. CDR1 is SGHRS and CDR2 is YFSETQ in the germline V gene. The CDR3 extends over 13 amino acids. Trimming left V 2 bases short and J 2 bases short, with 7 bases between. The DNA for the CDR3 is TGCGCCAGCAGCTTAAACGGTCAAGAGACCCAGTACTTC. Translating it yields CASSLNGQETQYF.

The chain has TRBV11-2 and TRBJ2-7; D unresolved. The germline V and J ends were trimmed by 0 bases and 7 bases, with 10 bases remaining between them. The CDR3 consists of 13 residues. Per the germline V gene, CDR1 is SGHAT and CDR2 is FQNNGV. The DNA of the CDR3 is TGTGCCAGCAGCTTAGATCTTATGGCTGAGCAGTACTTC. It is translated as CASSLDLMAEQYF.

This chain uses TRBV5-6 with TRBJ2-2; TRBD2 matches 11 bases. From germline, CDR1 is SGHDT and CDR2 YYEEEE. The CDR3 extends over 19 amino acids. After removal of 3 bases from V and 2 bases from J, the junction contained 12 bases not matched to a gene. CDR3 nucleotides: TGTGCCAGCAGCTCGACTATAGCGGGGGGGCCCGGAAACACCGGGGAGCTGTTTTTT. This codes for CASSSTIAGGPGNTGELFF.

The rearrangement links TRBV6-1 to TRBJ2-3; TRBD2 matches 7 bases. CDR3 length equals 15 residues. Trimming removed 3 bases from V and 1 base from J; junction bases left unmatched: 4. Germline CDR1 reads MNHNS; CDR2 reads SASEGT. The CDR3 DNA follows: TGTGCCAGCAGTGACAGGAGCGGGGGCACAGATACGCAGTATTTT. This sequence encodes CASSDRSGGTDTQYF.

This chain joins TRBV19 and TRBJ1-5; D uncertain. This CDR3 has 14 amino acids. Trimming pared 3 bases from V and 6 bases from J, leaving 12 bases between. Germline V gives CDR1 LNHDA, CDR2 SQIVND (reference sequence). CDR3 amino acids: CASSILASGQPQHF. CDR3 DNA: TGTGCCAGTAGTATCCTGGCATCTGGTCAGCCCCAGCATTTT.

In its sample, this clone is medium-sized. The chain recombines TRBV21-1 with TRBJ2-3; the D call TRBD2 from the table was never checked on the DNA. TRBV21-1 is a listed pseudogene. The CDR3 length is 15 residues. CDR3 loop: CASSKATVSTDTQYF. In DNA, the CDR3 is TGTGCCAGCAGCAAAGCTACGGTCTCCACAGATACGCAGTATTTT.

The V call is TRBV7-6, the J call TRBJ1-3; 10 bases are shared with TRBD1. The V gene's germline CDR1 is SGHVS and CDR2 FNYEAQ. Trimming cost V 5 bases and J 7 bases; bases outside gene matches: 11. CDR3 length: 16 residues. Here the CDR3 reads CASSPLARDRGNTIYF. CDR3 DNA sequence: TGTGCCAGCAGCCCCCTAGCCCGGGACAGGGGCAACACCATATATTTT.

This chain joins TRBV11-1 and TRBJ2-1, with TRBD2 matching 7 bases. The germline V gene encodes CDR1 SGHAT and CDR2 FQDESV (reference sequence). V lost 5 bases, J lost 1 base, and 5 bases stayed unmatched. The CDR3 loop spans 15 amino acids. The CDR3 is CASSRAGMSYNEQFF. DNA for the CDR3: TGTGCCAGCAGCAGAGCGGGGATGTCCTACAATGAGCAGTTCTTC.

The chain joins TRBV6-1 to TRBJ2-3, with D perhaps matching TRBD2 (6 bases). The CDR3 contains 15 residues. CDR1 is MNHNS, CDR2 SASEGT, per germline. V gave up 7 bases and J gave up 0 bases, with 14 bases separating them. CDR3 coding DNA: TGTGCCAGCATCCTAGGGGACTGGAGCACAGATACGCAGTATTTT. It codes for CASILGDWSTDTQYF.

A single count supports this clone. The V call is TRBV5-1, the J call TRBJ2-2; D unresolved. CDR3 length equals 14 residues. Per the germline V gene, CDR1 is SGHRS and CDR2 is YFSETQ. Trimming took 6 bases from V and 3 from J, leaving 12 bases between them. The CDR3 protein is CASTRSWDTGELFF. Here the CDR3 DNA reads TGCGCCAGCACGCGGAGTTGGGACACCGGGGAGCTGTTTTTT.

The gene calls are TRBV1 and TRBJ2-7; no DNA check was done on the table's D call, TRBD1. TRBV1 is termed a pseudogene. The CDR3 contains 14 residues. CDR3 loop: CTSSRDSGSYEQYF. The CDR3 nucleotides are TGCACCAGCAGCCGGGACAGTGGCTCCTACGAGCAGTACTTC.

This clone came up a few times. The chain has TRBV29-1 and TRBJ2-6, with D perhaps being TRBD1 or TRBD2 (5 bases each). With 6 bases removed from V and 0 bases from J, the gap between germline ends came to 9 bases. CDR3 size: 14 residues. Germline-derived CDR1 and CDR2 are SQVTM and ANQGSEA. The CDR3 region has the DNA TGCAGCGTGAGGGGTGGCTCTGGGGCCAACGTCCTGACTTTC. Translation: CSVRGGSGANVLTF. Based on the CDR3 plus reference TRBV29-1 and TRBJ2-6, the full variable domain is SAVISQKPSRDICQRGTSLTIQCQVDSQVTMMFWYRQQPGQSLTLIATANQGSEATYESGFVIDKFPISRPNLTFSTLTVSNMSPEDSSIYLCSVRGGSGANVLTFGAGSRLTVL.

As DNA, the CDR3 is TGCGCCAGCAGTCAAAGACAGGGGTTCGAGGGCACTGAAGCTTTCTTT. It is translated as CASSQRQGFEGTEAFF. The rearrangement uses TRBV23-1 and TRBJ1-1; 8 bases match TRBD1. TRBV23-1 belongs to the ORF category, with a function that is uncertain. V trimming: 2 bases; J trimming: 4 bases; junction bases outside the gene matches: 9. The CDR3 has 16 amino acids.

This clone occurred a few times. The rearrangement joins TRBV7-2 to TRBJ2-7; 14 bases agree with TRBD2. The CDR3 has 15 residues. Germline values: CDR1 SGHTA, CDR2 FQGNSA. The junction had 2 bases not matched to a gene; V was cut back by 5 bases and J by 2 bases. The CDR3 here is CASSATSGGAYEQYF. CDR3 DNA sequence: TGTGCCAGCAGCGCGACTAGCGGGGGGGCCTACGAGCAGTACTTC.

The chain uses TRBV11-3 and TRBJ2-5, with 7 bases lining up with TRBD1. Germline V CDR1 and CDR2: SGHNT, YENEEA. The CDR3 has 15 residues. With V trimmed by 5 bases and J by 5 bases, 11 bases remained unmatched. CDR3 amino acids: CASSARPRGPETQYF. The CDR3 nucleotides are TGTGCCAGCAGCGCAAGACCAAGGGGGCCCGAGACCCAGTACTTC.

This clone has more than one count but fewer than ten. The J gene is TRBJ1-3, the V gene TRBV10-3, with D possibly being TRBD1 (5 bases). CDR1 is ENHRY and CDR2 is SYGVKD in the germline V gene. The CDR3 sequence is 12 residues long. The V end lost 10 bases, the J end lost 3 bases, and 10 bases lay between the germline ends. The CDR3 loop reads CATWDVGNTIYF. Written as DNA, the CDR3 is TGTGCCACCTGGGACGTTGGAAACACCATATATTTT.

The chain carries TRBV7-8 and TRBJ2-3; tentative D call: TRBD1 (6 bases). Germline values: CDR1 SGHVS, CDR2 FQNEAQ. This CDR3 has 18 amino acids. The V end was cut by 4 bases, the J end by 5 bases, with 25 bases between. The CDR3 spells CASSSNARRGLGGDTQYF. Here the CDR3 DNA reads TGTGCCAGCAGCTCAAATGCTAGAAGGGGGTTAGGTGGAGATACGCAGTATTTT.